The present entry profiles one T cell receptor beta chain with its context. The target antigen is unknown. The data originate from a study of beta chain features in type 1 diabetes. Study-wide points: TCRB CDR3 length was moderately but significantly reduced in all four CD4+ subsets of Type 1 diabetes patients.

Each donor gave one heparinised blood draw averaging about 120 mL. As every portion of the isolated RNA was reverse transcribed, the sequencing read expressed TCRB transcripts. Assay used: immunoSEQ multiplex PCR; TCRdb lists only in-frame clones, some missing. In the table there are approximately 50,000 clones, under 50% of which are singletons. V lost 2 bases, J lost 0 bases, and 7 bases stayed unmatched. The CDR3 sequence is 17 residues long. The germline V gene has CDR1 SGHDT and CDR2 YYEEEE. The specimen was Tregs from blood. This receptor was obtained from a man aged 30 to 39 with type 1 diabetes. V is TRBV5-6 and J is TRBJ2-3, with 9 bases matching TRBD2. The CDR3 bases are TGTGCCAGCAGCTTCTTAGGAGCGGGAGGAAGCACAGATACGCAGTATTTT. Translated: CASSFLGAGGSTDTQYF.